The 19 T cell receptor beta chains reported below all come from one sample, sequenced in a study of blood T cell repertoires in COVID-19. TCRdb keeps only in-frame clones here, not all; method: immunoSEQ multiplex PCR. The sample includes 110,000 to 150,000 clones, 84% seen only once; the top ten take 35% to 50%. The source material was peripheral blood. Receptor source: a human donor in a cohort sampled during active COVID-19.

On this clone: The DNA is omitted, as the CDR3 cannot be located on it reliably, and the CDR3 follows TCRdb's listing. This chain uses TRBV21-1 with TRBJ1-1; TRBD1 reflects the table's D call only, with no check against the DNA. TRBV21-1 is classified as a pseudogene. The length of the CDR3 is 16 amino acids, counting both ends. CDR3 sequence reads: CASSKVVGTGNTEAFF.

The chain is built from TRBV11-2 and TRBJ1-2; no clear D. Between the trimmed V and J ends, which lost 3 bases and 4 bases, there was a span of 12 bases. Germline values: CDR1 SGHAT, CDR2 FQNNGV. The CDR3 loop spans 14 amino acids. The DNA of the CDR3 is TGTGCCAGCAGCTTGGAGGCGGGCGGCTATGGCTACACCTTC. Amino acids: CASSLEAGGYGYTF. Full variable domain (rest looked up from reference TRBV11-2 and TRBJ1-2): EAGVAQSPRYKIIEKRQSVAFWCNPISGHATLYWYQQILGQGPKLLIQFQNNGVVDDSQLPKDRFSAERLKGVDSTLKIQPAKLEDSAVYLCASSLEAGGYGYTFGSGTRLTVV.

The genes are TRBV9 and TRBJ2-2; tentative D call: TRBD1 (6 bases). The V end was cut by 6 bases, the J end by 7 bases, with 13 bases between. Germline lookup yields CDR1 SGDLS and CDR2 YYNGEE. The CDR3 has 13 residues. The CDR3 DNA follows: TGTGCCAGCACGCGACAGGTTGGCGGGGAGCTGTTTTTT. Protein: CASTRQVGGELFF.

The chain joins TRBV12-5 to TRBJ2-5, with D maybe TRBD1 (6 bases). The CDR3 has 13 residues. The germline V and J ends were trimmed by 3 bases and 5 bases, with 10 bases remaining between them. From germline, CDR1 is LGHNT and CDR2 FRNRAP. The CDR3 reads CASGFTGKETQYF. For the CDR3, the DNA is TGTGCTAGTGGTTTTACAGGGAAGGAGACCCAGTACTTC. Based on the CDR3 plus reference TRBV12-5 and TRBJ2-5, the full variable domain is DARVTQTPRHKVTEMGQEVTMRCQPILGHNTVFWYRQTMMQGLELLAYFRNRAPLDDSGMPKDRFSAEMPDATLATLKIQPSEPRDSAVYFCASGFTGKETQYFGPGTRLLVL.

This clone occurred once. The chain is built from TRBV11-2 and TRBJ1-2; a weak D match, TRBD1 (6 bases). Germline assignment: CDR1 SGHAT and CDR2 FQNNGV. The germline V and J ends were trimmed by 0 bases and 0 bases, with 8 bases remaining between them. This CDR3 is built from 15 residues. The CDR3 bases are TGTGCCAGCAGCTTAGACAGGGGAGCTAACTATGGCTACACCTTC. Encoded protein: CASSLDRGANYGYTF. Drawing the rest from reference TRBV11-2 and TRBJ1-2, the complete variable domain is EAGVAQSPRYKIIEKRQSVAFWCNPISGHATLYWYQQILGQGPKLLIQFQNNGVVDDSQLPKDRFSAERLKGVDSTLKIQPAKLEDSAVYLCASSLDRGANYGYTFGSGTRLTVV.

This clone was seen more than once but under ten times. This chain links TRBV4-2 with TRBJ2-6, with a tentative D call TRBD1 (5 bases). CDR1 LGHNA and CDR2 YNFKEQ come from the germline V gene. The CDR3 consists of 18 residues. The V end was cut by 1 base, the J end by 1 base, with 14 bases between. The CDR3 loop is CASSQVGRASSGANVLTF. CDR3 sequence (DNA): TGTGCCAGCAGCCAAGTAGGCAGGGCTTCATCTGGGGCCAACGTCCTGACTTTC.

V is TRBV11-2 and J is TRBJ2-3; 7 bases align to TRBD2. Germline CDR1 and CDR2: SGHAT and FQNNGV. Trimming removed 5 bases from V and 4 bases from J; junction bases left unmatched: 6. The CDR3 length is 14 residues. DNA for the CDR3: TGTGCCAGCAGCGGGCGGGAGTACGCAGATACGCAGTATTTT. Amino acids: CASSGREYADTQYF.

The chain has TRBV24-1 and TRBJ1-5; D is unresolved. Germline assignment: CDR1 KGHDR and CDR2 SFDVKD. This CDR3 has 16 amino acids. V lost 0 bases to trimming and J lost 2 bases, with 10 bases between them. The CDR3 nucleotides read TGTGCCACCAGTGATTTGCAAGCCGAACGCAATCAGCCCCAGCATTTT. This encodes CATSDLQAERNQPQHF.

The CDR3 DNA reads as TGTGCCAGCAGCTTAAAATTAGCGGGAGTGATAGATGAGCAGTTCTTC. Translating gives CASSLKLAGVIDEQFF. This rearrangement joins TRBV7-9 to TRBJ2-1; 9 nucleotides align to TRBD2. The trim removed 2 bases at V and 8 bases at J, leaving 10 bases unmatched. The CDR3 loop spans 16 amino acids. Per the germline V gene, CDR1 is SEHNR and CDR2 is FQNEAQ (reference sequence).

J is TRBJ2-3 and V is TRBV15; D is possibly TRBD1 (6 bases). Trimming shortened V by 5 bases and J by 4 bases, and 19 bases separated the two germline ends. The CDR3 covers 16 residues. Germline lookup yields CDR1 LNHNV and CDR2 YYDKDF (reference sequence). CDR3 nucleotides: TGTGCCACCAGCGGTTACAGGGATCGAGGAGCAGATACGCAGTATTTT. Translation gives CATSGYRDRGADTQYF. Filled out from reference TRBV15 and TRBJ2-3, the complete variable domain reads DAMVIQNPRYQVTQFGKPVTLSCSQTLNHNVMYWYQQKSSQAPKLLFHYYDKDFNNEADTPDNFQSRRPNTSFCFLDIRSPGLGDTAMYLCATSGYRDRGADTQYFGPGTRLTVL.

This chain connects TRBV7-2 to TRBJ2-7; D gene uncertain. V was clipped by 1 base and J by 6 bases, with 10 bases between them. The CDR3 is 13 residues long. Germline V gene sequence: CDR1 SGHTA, CDR2 FQGNSA. This CDR3 reads CASSLGSHGEQYF. CDR3 bases: TGTGCCAGCAGCTTAGGGTCACATGGCGAGCAGTACTTC.

CDR3 coding DNA: TGTGCCAGCAGCATGGGGCAGCGGGACCCCACAGATACGCAGTATTTT. Protein product: CASSMGQRDPTDTQYF. The chain has TRBV4-2 and TRBJ2-3, with 7 bases identical to TRBD2. Germline V lookup: CDR1 LGHNA, CDR2 YNFKEQ. With V trimmed by 5 bases and J by 2 bases, 10 bases remained unmatched. This CDR3 has 16 residues.

The chain couples TRBV24-1 to TRBJ2-2; tentative D call: TRBD2 (5 bases). This CDR3 region has 16 residues. In germline, CDR1 is KGHDR, CDR2 SFDVKD. V gave up 3 bases and J gave up 0 bases, with 10 bases separating them. CDR3 loop: CATSDTAGANTGELFF. Here the CDR3 DNA reads TGTGCCACCAGTGATACTGCGGGTGCGAACACCGGGGAGCTGTTTTTT.

The chain couples TRBV18 to TRBJ2-7; 11 nucleotides match TRBD2. This CDR3 is 16 amino acids long. Germline trimming cut 2 bases from V and 4 bases from J; bases unmatched to any gene: 7. CDR1 is KGHSH and CDR2 is LQKENI in the germline V gene. The CDR3 spells CASSPGPGTSGYEQYF. In DNA form, the CDR3 reads TGTGCCAGCTCACCAGGACCCGGGACTAGCGGTTACGAGCAGTACTTC. Full variable domain (remainder filled in from reference TRBV18 and TRBJ2-7): NAGVMQNPRHLVRRRGQEARLRCSPMKGHSHVYWYRQLPEEGLKFMVYLQKENIIDESGMPKERFSAEFPKEGPSILRIQQVVRGDSAAYFCASSPGPGTSGYEQYFGPGTRLTVT.

The chain is built from TRBV7-8 and TRBJ2-7; 8 bases match TRBD1. The trim removed 5 bases at V and 4 bases at J, leaving 7 bases unmatched. The germline V gene has CDR1 SGHVS and CDR2 FQNEAQ. The CDR3 consists of 14 residues. As DNA, the CDR3 is TGTGCCAGCAGCCAGAGACAGGGGCCATACGAGCAGTACGTC. Amino acids: CASSQRQGPYEQYV.

V is TRBV10-3 and J is TRBJ1-1; a weak D match, TRBD1 (6 bases). The CDR3 runs 12 residues. Germline CDR1 ENHRY, CDR2 SYGVKD. The V end lost 6 bases, the J end lost 8 bases, and 13 bases lay between the germline ends. The CDR3 is CAISQGFAEAFF. The CDR3 DNA follows: TGTGCCATCAGCCAGGGGTTCGCCGAAGCTTTCTTT.

This chain uses TRBV2 with TRBJ1-1, with 10 bases lining up with TRBD1. The ends lost 8 bases at V and 6 bases at J; junction bases unmatched: 9. The CDR3 consists of 14 residues. CDR1 SNHLY and CDR2 FYNNEI come from the germline V gene. CDR3 coding DNA: TGTGCCAGCCTCCCAGATGGGACAGGGGCTGAAGCTTTCTTT. This gives the protein CASLPDGTGAEAFF.

The chain couples TRBV7-9 to TRBJ2-1; the D is unclear. The V gene's germline CDR1 is SEHNR and CDR2 FQNEAQ (reference sequence). The CDR3 spans 15 residues. Trimming removed 5 bases from V and 2 bases from J, with 13 bases in between. Here the CDR3 reads CASSTLLGAYNEQFF. The CDR3 coding sequence is TGTGCCAGCAGCACACTTCTCGGAGCCTACAATGAGCAGTTCTTC. The full variable domain, completed using reference TRBV7-9 and TRBJ2-1, is DTGVSQNPRHKITKRGQNVTFRCDPISEHNRLYWYRQTLGQGPEFLTYFQNEAQLEKSRLLSDRFSAERPKGSFSTLEIQRTEQGDSAMYLCASSTLLGAYNEQFFGPGTRLTVL.

The gene calls are TRBV6-5 and TRBJ1-4; possible D gene TRBD1, 6 bases. The CDR3 is 15 residues long. Germline V CDR1 and CDR2: MNHEY, SVGAGI. V lost 5 bases and J lost 5, with 15 bases in between. DNA of the CDR3: TGTGCCAGCAGTATTTCGTGGACAGACAATGAAAAACTGTTTTTT. Translated, it gives CASSISWTDNEKLFF.